This T cell receptor beta chain was retrieved from a study of shared clonotypes between healthy human individuals. Turning to the study itself: With ages of 18 to 49, the donors were a couple of women and a few men.

In the authors' methods: With immunoSEQ giving junction-only sequences and no quality scores, filtering differed. Some clones are missing from TCRdb's copy, which holds only in-frame ones; the method was immunoSEQ multiplex PCR. From that table come the V and J calls and clone size; the DNA was used to work out D and trimming. The sample records 2 million to 2.5 million clones, approximately 96% being singletons. This CDR3 is 15 amino acids long. The rearrangement joins TRBV12-2 to TRBJ2-7; the table's D call TRBD2 went unverified against the DNA. TRBV12-2 has pseudogene status. The origin of this receptor is a young man in good health. The sample taken for sequencing was naive CD4+ T cells sorted from blood. Noted subset: CD45RA+ positively selected. The CDR3 loop reads CASRLDTEGSYEQYF. CDR3 bases: TGTGCAAGTCGCTTAGACACTGAGGGCTCCTACGAGCAGTACTTC.